The T cell receptor (beta chain) described here comes from a study of T cells expressing NK-cell markers. Background on the study: Source material for TCR beta repertoires consisted of sorted CD3+CD56+NKG2C+, CD3+CD56+NKG2C- and CD3+CD56-NKG2C+ T cells. Seven donors tested HCMV-seropositive and one tested seronegative among the eight sequenced. General study points: Of the CD8+ T cells in about 6 donors, about 1.0-8% belonged to dominant NKG2C+ clonotypes.

CDR3 size: 12 residues. Remarks on this clonotype: The antigen is not known.

TCRdb reprocessed the 5' RACE reads and reports one entry per CDR3 protein, with no DNA. The table lists 400,000 to 500,000 distinct CDR3 sequences. V and J are TRBV12-3 or TRBV12-4 and TRBJ1-1; TCRdb's D call, TRBD1, is unchecked because there is no DNA. The specimen was blood T cells: a sorted CD56 or NKG2C T cell subset, CD4+ or CD8+ T cells, or bulk PBMC T cells (not recorded which). The clonotype was recovered from a woman between 18 and 75 years old in good health. The CDR3 here is CASTQGFTEAFF.